A selection of T cell receptor beta chains follows, all from one sample in a study of cytomegalovirus exposure and HLA in healthy donors. Profiling relied on immunoSEQ multiplex PCR, and the TCRdb table lists in-frame clones only, not all of them. This repertoire shows fewer than 60,000 clones, roughly three fifths found once; its top ten account for roughly 12%. The specimen sequenced was PBMCs. The receptors originated from a human donor in good health. CDR3s include the opening cysteine and the closing phenylalanine or tryptophan. Fields, in order: V gene, clone size, D gene, J gene, CDR3 DNA, CDR3 protein. The D gene is left open where the match is weak. Clone size is not always given. Where it is, it says once, few, many or a class for expanded clones.

V gene: TRBV11-3
clone size: .
D gene: .
J gene: TRBJ2-2
CDR3 DNA: TGTGCCAGCAGCCCTGGCGGCGGGGCGCTCGCCGGGGAGCTGTTTTTT
CDR3 protein: CASSPGGGALAGELFF

V gene: TRBV5-6
clone size: .
D gene: .
J gene: TRBJ2-1
CDR3 DNA: TGTGCCAGCAGCCTCGATACTTACAATGAGCAGTTCTTC
CDR3 protein: CASSLDTYNEQFF

V gene: TRBV5-8
clone size: .
D gene: .
J gene: TRBJ1-6
CDR3 DNA: TGTGCCAGCAGCTTGGTGGAGGGAGGATCACCCCTCCACTTT
CDR3 protein: CASSLVEGGSPLHF

V gene: TRBV2
clone size: .
D gene: .
J gene: TRBJ2-7
CDR3 DNA: TGTGCCAGCAGACCGACAGGCCCATGGGACGAGCAGTACTTC
CDR3 protein: CASRPTGPWDEQYF

V gene: TRBV30
clone size: .
D gene: TRBD1
J gene: TRBJ1-1
CDR3 DNA: TGTGCCTGGAGGGACCAGACAGGGGGCACTGAAGCTTTCTTT
CDR3 protein: CAWRDQTGGTEAFF

V gene: TRBV7-9
clone size: few
D gene: TRBD1
J gene: TRBJ1-1
CDR3 DNA: TGTGCCAGCAGCTTAGGGACAGGGGGTTACGAGACTTTCTTT
CDR3 protein: CASSLGTGGYETFF

V gene: TRBV6-6
clone size: .
D gene: .
J gene: TRBJ2-3
CDR3 DNA: TGTGCCAGCAGTTACGACAGTACGCAGTATTTT
CDR3 protein: CASSYDSTQYF

V gene: TRBV6-5
clone size: few
D gene: .
J gene: TRBJ1-5
CDR3 DNA: TGTGCCAGCAGTATCATAGATAGCAATCAGCCCCAGCATTTT
CDR3 protein: CASSIIDSNQPQHF

V gene: TRBV7-9
clone size: .
D gene: .
J gene: TRBJ2-5
CDR3 DNA: TGTGCCAGCAGCTTAGGGTCCTCCAGGGAGACCCAGTACTTC
CDR3 protein: CASSLGSSRETQYF

V gene: TRBV27
clone size: .
D gene: TRBD1
J gene: TRBJ2-7
CDR3 DNA: TGTGCCAGCAGTTTGGTCAGGACGAGACAGGGGACGAGCGAGCAGTACTTC
CDR3 protein: CASSLVRTRQGTSEQYF

V gene: TRBV18
clone size: few
D gene: TRBD1
J gene: TRBJ1-1
CDR3 DNA: TGTGCCAGCTCACCAAAGCAGGGGGCTCAGGGCACTGAAGCTTTCTTT
CDR3 protein: CASSPKQGAQGTEAFF

V gene: TRBV5-1
clone size: .
D gene: TRBD2
J gene: TRBJ2-7
CDR3 DNA: TGCGCCAGCAGAAGAGAAGCGGGGGGTTCCTACGAGCAGTACTTC
CDR3 protein: CASRREAGGSYEQYF

V gene: TRBV7-2
clone size: .
D gene: TRBD1
J gene: TRBJ2-7
CDR3 DNA: TGTGCCAGCAGATCAAACAGGGGGCAGAGCTCCTACGAGCAGTACTTC
CDR3 protein: CASRSNRGQSSYEQYF

V gene: TRBV7-2
clone size: once
D gene: .
J gene: TRBJ2-1
CDR3 DNA: TGTGCCAGCAGGCCTCCGGGGACCCGGAGGGATGAGCAGTTCTTC
CDR3 protein: CASRPPGTRRDEQFF

V gene: TRBV5-1
clone size: few
D gene: TRBD1
J gene: TRBJ2-2
CDR3 DNA: TGCGCCAGCAGCTTGACCACAGGGGGCGGGGAGCTGTTTTTT
CDR3 protein: CASSLTTGGGELFF

V gene: TRBV29-1
clone size: .
D gene: .
J gene: TRBJ1-3
CDR3 DNA: TGCAGCGTCCAGGACAAGCCCTCTGGAAACACCATATATTTT
CDR3 protein: CSVQDKPSGNTIYF

V gene: TRBV29-1
clone size: .
D gene: TRBD1
J gene: TRBJ1-3
CDR3 DNA: TGCAGCGTCCAGGACAGGCCCTCTGGAAACACCATATATTTT
CDR3 protein: CSVQDRPSGNTIYF

V gene: TRBV19
clone size: once
D gene: TRBD2
J gene: TRBJ2-7
CDR3 DNA: TGTGCCAGTAGTAAGCCGGGGGGGTATTACGAGCAGTACTTC
CDR3 protein: CASSKPGGYYEQYF

V gene: TRBV20-1
clone size: .
D gene: .
J gene: TRBJ2-7
CDR3 DNA: TGCAGTGCTACAATAACCGGCGAGCAGTACTTC
CDR3 protein: CSATITGEQYF

V gene: TRBV19
clone size: .
D gene: TRBD1
J gene: TRBJ1-4
CDR3 DNA: TGTGCCAGTAGACTAACCGGGACAGGGAATGAAAAACTGTTTTTT
CDR3 protein: CASRLTGTGNEKLFF

V gene: TRBV18
clone size: few
D gene: .
J gene: TRBJ1-2
CDR3 DNA: TGTGCCAGCTCCCAGGACAGTACCCGTGGCTACACCTTC
CDR3 protein: CASSQDSTRGYTF

V gene: TRBV7-2
clone size: .
D gene: TRBD2
J gene: TRBJ2-1
CDR3 DNA: TGTGCCAGCAGCTTATGGACTAGCGGGGCGGACAATGAGCAGTTCTTC
CDR3 protein: CASSLWTSGADNEQFF

V gene: TRBV12-5
clone size: .
D gene: .
J gene: TRBJ1-5
CDR3 DNA: TGTGCTAGTGGTTTGGTAACGGGGGGGGTACAGCCCCAGCATTTT
CDR3 protein: CASGLVTGGVQPQHF

V gene: TRBV18
clone size: .
D gene: TRBD1
J gene: TRBJ1-5
CDR3 DNA: TGTGCCAGCTCACAACAGGGGGAAGGTCAGCCCCAGCATTTT
CDR3 protein: CASSQQGEGQPQHF

V gene: TRBV7-9
clone size: .
D gene: .
J gene: TRBJ2-5
CDR3 DNA: TGTGCCAGCAGCTTAGGTTCCGCGTATTGGGAGACCCAGTACTTC
CDR3 protein: CASSLGSAYWETQYF

V gene: TRBV2
clone size: .
D gene: TRBD1
J gene: TRBJ2-5
CDR3 DNA: TGTGCCAGCAGCGAGGGACAGCTAAATACAGAGACCCAGTACTTC
CDR3 protein: CASSEGQLNTETQYF

V gene: TRBV20-1
clone size: .
D gene: .
J gene: TRBJ2-4
CDR3 DNA: TGCAGTGCCCCGGGGGAAAACATTCAGTACTTC
CDR3 protein: CSAPGENIQYF

V gene: TRBV7-3
clone size: .
D gene: TRBD2
J gene: TRBJ2-5
CDR3 DNA: TGTGCCAGCAGCTTACGAGGCGGGGGGGCCGGGGAGACCCAGTACTTC
CDR3 protein: CASSLRGGGAGETQYF

V gene: TRBV7-3
clone size: .
D gene: .
J gene: TRBJ2-1
CDR3 DNA: TGTGCCAGCAGCTTACGGACTACTGAGCAGTTCTTC
CDR3 protein: CASSLRTTEQFF

V gene: TRBV28
clone size: .
D gene: .
J gene: TRBJ2-1
CDR3 DNA: TGTGCCAGCGGGTCAGAGGGCGGCCATCACAATGAGCAGTTCTTC
CDR3 protein: CASGSEGGHHNEQFF

V gene: TRBV7-2
clone size: .
D gene: .
J gene: TRBJ2-3
CDR3 DNA: TGTGCCAGCAGCCGAGCCCAAACTAGCACAGATACGCAGTATTTT
CDR3 protein: CASSRAQTSTDTQYF

V gene: TRBV6-5
clone size: .
D gene: .
J gene: TRBJ2-7
CDR3 DNA: TGTGCCAGCAGTTACTCGAAGGCGGCAGGGAGGAACGAGCAGTACTTC
CDR3 protein: CASSYSKAAGRNEQYF

V gene: TRBV6-5
clone size: .
D gene: .
J gene: TRBJ2-7
CDR3 DNA: TGTGCCAGCAGGCAGGGCTTCCGCGAGCAGTACTTC
CDR3 protein: CASRQGFREQYF

V gene: TRBV25-1
clone size: once
D gene: .
J gene: TRBJ2-6
CDR3 DNA: TGTGCCAGCAGAGGACAAAAGTCTGGGGCCAACGTCCTGACTTTC
CDR3 protein: CASRGQKSGANVLTF

V gene: TRBV7-8
clone size: .
D gene: .
J gene: TRBJ2-3
CDR3 DNA: TGTGCCAGCAGCTCGGCAGGGGACCCGGGGACGCAGTATTTT
CDR3 protein: CASSSAGDPGTQYF

V gene: TRBV5-6
clone size: .
D gene: TRBD2
J gene: TRBJ2-7
CDR3 DNA: TGTGCCAGCATCAGACTAGCGGGGGCAGACTCCTACGAGCAGTACTTC
CDR3 protein: CASIRLAGADSYEQYF

V gene: TRBV6-1
clone size: .
D gene: .
J gene: TRBJ1-5
CDR3 DNA: TGTGCCAGCAGTTTCGACCCGTCCGCAGGGCCCCAGCATTTT
CDR3 protein: CASSFDPSAGPQHF

V gene: TRBV7-9
clone size: .
D gene: .
J gene: TRBJ1-1
CDR3 DNA: TGTGCCAGCAGCATTACGCCCCCTAGGACAGCCCTGGTAACTGAAGCTTTCTTT
CDR3 protein: CASSITPPRTALVTEAFF

V gene: TRBV11-2
clone size: .
D gene: TRBD1
J gene: TRBJ1-4
CDR3 DNA: TGTGCCAGCAGCCGAGGACAGGGTAATGAAAAACTGTTTTTT
CDR3 protein: CASSRGQGNEKLFF

V gene: TRBV7-2
clone size: .
D gene: .
J gene: TRBJ2-3
CDR3 DNA: TGTGCCAGCAGCGAGTCGACAGGCTCAACCCGGACGCAGTATTTT
CDR3 protein: CASSESTGSTRTQYF

V gene: TRBV7-3
clone size: .
D gene: .
J gene: TRBJ2-5
CDR3 DNA: TGTGCCAGCAGCTTAACGTGGGAGGAGACCCAGTACTTC
CDR3 protein: CASSLTWEETQYF

V gene: TRBV12-5
clone size: .
D gene: TRBD2
J gene: TRBJ2-2
CDR3 DNA: TGTGCTAGTGGTAAGGGACTAGCGGGGGCTCAGGTCACGGAGCTGTTTTTT
CDR3 protein: CASGKGLAGAQVTELFF

V gene: TRBV15
clone size: once
D gene: .
J gene: TRBJ2-7
CDR3 DNA: TGTGCCACCAGCAGAGATCGTGGACCCGCGGGTGCCTACGAGCAGTACTTC
CDR3 protein: CATSRDRGPAGAYEQYF

V gene: TRBV30
clone size: .
D gene: .
J gene: TRBJ1-2
CDR3 DNA: TGTGCCTGGAGTGTACGGCGGGGGGCGCTGGGCTACACCTTC
CDR3 protein: CAWSVRRGALGYTF

V gene: TRBV6-6
clone size: .
D gene: TRBD1
J gene: TRBJ1-4
CDR3 DNA: TGTGCCAGCAGTTACACCTACAGGGGGGATGAAAAACTGTTTTTT
CDR3 protein: CASSYTYRGDEKLFF

V gene: TRBV30
clone size: few
D gene: .
J gene: TRBJ2-5
CDR3 DNA: TGTGCCTGGAGACAGGTGGGGGGACAAGAGACCCAGTACTTC
CDR3 protein: CAWRQVGGQETQYF

V gene: TRBV7-3
clone size: few
D gene: .
J gene: TRBJ1-6
CDR3 DNA: TGTGCCAGCAGTACGACTGGGTATAATTCACCCCTCCACTTT
CDR3 protein: CASSTTGYNSPLHF

V gene: TRBV30
clone size: .
D gene: .
J gene: TRBJ1-2
CDR3 DNA: TGTGCCTGGAGTGTCAGGGGAATTATTCACTATGGCTACACCTTC
CDR3 protein: CAWSVRGIIHYGYTF